A selection of T cell receptor beta chains follows, all from one sample in a study of cytomegalovirus exposure and HLA in healthy donors. Assay used: immunoSEQ multiplex PCR; TCRdb lists only in-frame clones, some missing. The sample lists 120,000 to 150,000 clones; about 75% were seen once. Material for sequencing was PBMCs. These receptors originate from a man aged 35-49 years in good health and CMV-seronegative. The CDR3 runs from the conserved cysteine through the conserved F or W. A D gene is named only where the DNA matches it firmly. The listing skips clone size in some rows; elsewhere it reads once, few, many or a size class.

J gene: TRBJ1-1; clone size: NA; D gene: TRBD1; V gene: TRBV7-6; CDR3 protein: CASSLDGGGDPAAFF; CDR3 DNA: TGTGCCAGCAGCTTAGATGGAGGGGGCGATCCCGCGGCTTTCTTT
J gene: TRBJ1-4; clone size: few; D gene: NA; V gene: TRBV29-1; CDR3 protein: CSAGVWEKLFF; CDR3 DNA: TGCAGCGCCGGGGTGTGGGAAAAACTGTTTTTT
J gene: TRBJ1-2; clone size: NA; D gene: TRBD1; V gene: TRBV27; CDR3 protein: CASSHRGPIYGCTF; CDR3 DNA: TGTGCCAGCAGCCACAGGGGCCCCATCTATGGCTGCACCTTC
J gene: TRBJ1-3; clone size: NA; D gene: NA; V gene: TRBV6-5; CDR3 protein: CASSYGGSSGNTIYF; CDR3 DNA: TGTGCCAGCAGTTACGGAGGGAGCTCTGGAAACACCATATATTTT
J gene: TRBJ1-1; clone size: NA; D gene: TRBD1; V gene: TRBV28; CDR3 protein: CASSRDREAFF; CDR3 DNA: TGTGCCAGCAGCCGGGACAGGGAGGCTTTCTTT
J gene: TRBJ2-7; clone size: NA; D gene: NA; V gene: TRBV4-3; CDR3 protein: CASSQDRTVPYEQYF; CDR3 DNA: TGCGCCAGCAGCCAAGATAGGACAGTGCCCTACGAGCAGTACTTC
J gene: TRBJ2-7; clone size: NA; D gene: TRBD1; V gene: TRBV6-6; CDR3 protein: CASSYSAGGMYEQYF; CDR3 DNA: TGTGCCAGCAGTTACTCCGCAGGGGGCATGTACGAGCAGTACTTC
J gene: TRBJ1-2; clone size: NA; D gene: NA; V gene: TRBV11-2; CDR3 protein: CASSGGGYGYTF; CDR3 DNA: TGTGCCAGCAGCGGGGGGGGTTATGGCTACACCTTC
J gene: TRBJ2-7; clone size: NA; D gene: NA; V gene: TRBV27; CDR3 protein: CASTFFGGAGEQYF; CDR3 DNA: TGTGCCAGCACCTTTTTTGGGGGGGCAGGGGAGCAGTACTTC
J gene: TRBJ2-1; clone size: NA; D gene: NA; V gene: TRBV7-9; CDR3 protein: CASTTTGSSYNEQFF; CDR3 DNA: TGTGCCAGCACCACTACCGGAAGCTCCTACAATGAGCAGTTCTTC
J gene: TRBJ2-7; clone size: NA; D gene: TRBD1; V gene: TRBV6-1; CDR3 protein: CASSPRGPDYEQYF; CDR3 DNA: TGTGCCAGCAGCCCCAGGGGGCCCGACTACGAGCAGTACTTC
J gene: TRBJ1-1; clone size: NA; D gene: TRBD1; V gene: TRBV2; CDR3 protein: CASSAQGQETEAFF; CDR3 DNA: TGTGCCAGCAGTGCACAGGGGCAGGAGACTGAAGCTTTCTTT
J gene: TRBJ2-1; clone size: NA; D gene: TRBD2; V gene: TRBV4-3; CDR3 protein: CASRPGLAGRNEQFF; CDR3 DNA: TGCGCCAGCAGACCGGGACTAGCGGGGAGGAATGAGCAGTTCTTC
J gene: TRBJ1-2; clone size: NA; D gene: NA; V gene: TRBV7-9; CDR3 protein: CASSLLEGGYGYTF; CDR3 DNA: TGTGCCAGCAGCTTATTGGAGGGTGGCTATGGCTACACCTTC
J gene: TRBJ1-4; clone size: NA; D gene: NA; V gene: TRBV6-1; CDR3 protein: CASSGQPAEKLFF; CDR3 DNA: TGTGCCAGCAGTGGACAGCCTGCTGAAAAACTGTTTTTT
J gene: TRBJ1-2; clone size: NA; D gene: NA; V gene: TRBV5-1; CDR3 protein: CASSLVRGSSGYTF; CDR3 DNA: TGCGCCAGCAGCTTGGTACGGGGAAGTAGTGGCTACACCTTC
J gene: TRBJ2-7; clone size: NA; D gene: TRBD1; V gene: TRBV10-3; CDR3 protein: CAISITTGSEQYF; CDR3 DNA: TGTGCCATCAGTATAACGACAGGGAGCGAGCAGTACTTC
J gene: TRBJ1-2; clone size: NA; D gene: NA; V gene: TRBV6-1; CDR3 protein: CASSEGVAGYTF; CDR3 DNA: TGTGCCAGCAGTGAAGGAGTCGCGGGCTACACCTTC
J gene: TRBJ1-1; clone size: few; D gene: NA; V gene: TRBV5-6; CDR3 protein: CASSLTGTMNTEAFF; CDR3 DNA: TGTGCCAGCAGCCTCACCGGGACTATGAACACTGAAGCTTTCTTT
J gene: TRBJ1-6; clone size: few; D gene: TRBD1; V gene: TRBV27; CDR3 protein: CASSARTGYNSPLHF; CDR3 DNA: TGTGCCAGCAGTGCTCGGACAGGCTATAATTCACCCCTCCACTTT
J gene: TRBJ1-5; clone size: once; D gene: NA; V gene: TRBV18; CDR3 protein: CASSPLYSNQPQHF; CDR3 DNA: TGTGCCAGCTCACCACTATATAGCAATCAGCCCCAGCATTTT
J gene: TRBJ2-1; clone size: NA; D gene: TRBD1; V gene: TRBV5-4; CDR3 protein: CASSMGQGSYNEQFF; CDR3 DNA: TGTGCCAGCAGCATGGGACAGGGCTCCTACAATGAGCAGTTCTTC
J gene: TRBJ2-6; clone size: NA; D gene: NA; V gene: TRBV25-1; CDR3 protein: CASTTSGAGANVLTF; CDR3 DNA: TGTGCCAGCACCACATCGGGGGCTGGGGCCAACGTCCTGACTTTC
J gene: TRBJ1-2; clone size: NA; D gene: TRBD1; V gene: TRBV11-2; CDR3 protein: CASSWDSYGYTF; CDR3 DNA: TGTGCCAGCAGCTGGGACAGCTATGGCTACACCTTC
J gene: TRBJ2-7; clone size: few; D gene: TRBD2; V gene: TRBV5-1; CDR3 protein: CASSRTRDSYEQYF; CDR3 DNA: TGCGCCAGCAGCCGGACTAGGGACTCCTACGAGCAGTACTTC
J gene: TRBJ1-5; clone size: NA; D gene: NA; V gene: TRBV6-5; CDR3 protein: CASSAQAPEPQHF; CDR3 DNA: TGTGCCAGCAGCGCGCAGGCCCCTGAGCCCCAGCATTTT
J gene: TRBJ2-5; clone size: NA; D gene: NA; V gene: TRBV5-6; CDR3 protein: CASSLFSGVHQETQYF; CDR3 DNA: TGTGCCAGCAGCTTGTTCTCCGGGGTCCACCAAGAGACCCAGTACTTC
J gene: TRBJ1-1; clone size: NA; D gene: NA; V gene: TRBV10-3; CDR3 protein: CAITLAADGEAFF; CDR3 DNA: TGTGCCATAACTTTAGCGGCGGACGGCGAAGCTTTCTTT
J gene: TRBJ2-7; clone size: NA; D gene: TRBD1; V gene: TRBV7-2; CDR3 protein: CASSPRQGTTYEQYF; CDR3 DNA: TGTGCCAGCAGCCCTCGACAGGGTACCACCTACGAGCAGTACTTC
J gene: TRBJ1-5; clone size: once; D gene: TRBD1; V gene: TRBV5-1; CDR3 protein: CASSLDTGVDQPQHF; CDR3 DNA: TGCGCCAGCAGCTTGGACACAGGGGTTGATCAGCCCCAGCATTTT
J gene: TRBJ2-1; clone size: NA; D gene: TRBD2; V gene: TRBV28; CDR3 protein: CASNMGLAGGPRGAQFF; CDR3 DNA: TGTGCCAGCAATATGGGACTAGCGGGGGGGCCTCGCGGGGCTCAGTTCTTC
J gene: TRBJ2-1; clone size: NA; D gene: NA; V gene: TRBV25-1; CDR3 protein: CASSADRTSLNEQFF; CDR3 DNA: TGTGCCAGCAGTGCCGACAGGACCTCTTTGAATGAGCAGTTCTTC
J gene: TRBJ1-6; clone size: NA; D gene: NA; V gene: TRBV7-6; CDR3 protein: CASSSVNSPLHF; CDR3 DNA: TGTGCCAGCAGCTCCGTGAATTCACCCCTCCACTTT
J gene: TRBJ1-2; clone size: NA; D gene: NA; V gene: TRBV7-8; CDR3 protein: CASSLPTGPSRGYTF; CDR3 DNA: TGTGCCAGCAGCCTACCGACAGGCCCGAGCCGTGGCTACACCTTC
J gene: TRBJ2-1; clone size: NA; D gene: NA; V gene: TRBV6-5; CDR3 protein: CASSYAGKTYNEQFF; CDR3 DNA: TGTGCCAGCAGTTACGCGGGGAAAACCTACAATGAGCAGTTCTTC
J gene: TRBJ2-7; clone size: NA; D gene: NA; V gene: TRBV15; CDR3 protein: CATSRVVAYEQYF; CDR3 DNA: TGTGCCACCAGCAGAGTAGTTGCCTACGAGCAGTACTTC
J gene: TRBJ1-2; clone size: NA; D gene: NA; V gene: TRBV6-5; CDR3 protein: CASSRSQANYGYTF; CDR3 DNA: TGTGCCAGCAGCAGGTCGCAGGCAAACTATGGCTACACCTTC
J gene: TRBJ2-3; clone size: NA; D gene: NA; V gene: TRBV7-2; CDR3 protein: CASSTGLGTDTQYF; CDR3 DNA: TGTGCCAGCAGCACCGGACTTGGCACAGATACGCAGTATTTT
J gene: TRBJ2-5; clone size: NA; D gene: NA; V gene: TRBV6-5; CDR3 protein: CASSYQGSETQYF; CDR3 DNA: TGTGCCAGCAGTTACCAGGGGAGTGAGACCCAGTACTTC
J gene: TRBJ2-6; clone size: NA; D gene: TRBD1; V gene: TRBV30; CDR3 protein: CAWRYLGQGATGANVLTF; CDR3 DNA: TGTGCCTGGAGATACCTCGGACAGGGGGCGACTGGGGCCAACGTCCTGACTTTC
J gene: TRBJ1-5; clone size: few; D gene: NA; V gene: TRBV7-3; CDR3 protein: CASSLRADQPQHF; CDR3 DNA: TGTGCCAGCAGCCTCAGAGCGGACCAGCCCCAGCATTTT
J gene: TRBJ2-1; clone size: NA; D gene: NA; V gene: TRBV7-2; CDR3 protein: CASSLVSAYNEQFF; CDR3 DNA: TGTGCCAGCAGCTTAGTTTCAGCCTACAATGAGCAGTTCTTC
J gene: TRBJ2-1; clone size: NA; D gene: TRBD1; V gene: TRBV7-2; CDR3 protein: CASSSTGMAKEQFF; CDR3 DNA: TGTGCCAGCAGTTCGACAGGGATGGCTAAAGAGCAGTTCTTC
J gene: TRBJ2-1; clone size: once; D gene: NA; V gene: TRBV27; CDR3 protein: CASSSGAGGKGYNEQFF; CDR3 DNA: TGTGCCAGCAGTTCGGGGGCCGGGGGGAAGGGCTACAATGAGCAGTTCTTC
J gene: TRBJ2-1; clone size: NA; D gene: TRBD1; V gene: TRBV5-1; CDR3 protein: CASSLGTALGNEQFF; CDR3 DNA: TGCGCCAGCAGCCTAGGGACAGCGCTAGGCAATGAGCAGTTCTTC
J gene: TRBJ1-2; clone size: NA; D gene: TRBD1; V gene: TRBV5-1; CDR3 protein: CASSGTGRGASGYTF; CDR3 DNA: TGCGCCAGCAGCGGGACAGGGAGGGGGGCGTCTGGCTACACCTTC
J gene: TRBJ1-1; clone size: few; D gene: NA; V gene: TRBV6-5; CDR3 protein: CASSYSGGVDTEAFF; CDR3 DNA: TGTGCCAGCAGTTACTCTGGAGGGGTGGACACTGAAGCTTTCTTT
J gene: TRBJ2-7; clone size: NA; D gene: NA; V gene: TRBV10-2; CDR3 protein: CASSEEGGASYEQYF; CDR3 DNA: TGCGCCAGCAGTGAGGAGGGGGGGGCCTCCTACGAGCAGTACTTC
J gene: TRBJ1-1; clone size: NA; D gene: TRBD1; V gene: TRBV6-5; CDR3 protein: CATAPPGTGDRGTFF; CDR3 DNA: TGTGCCACCGCCCCCCCCGGGACAGGGGATAGAGGTACTTTCTTT